Below are 3 T cell receptor beta chains sequenced from a single sample in a study of blood T cell repertoires in COVID-19. Using immunoSEQ multiplex PCR, the repertoire was profiled, and TCRdb retains in-frame clones only, with some absent. The data contain 150,000 or so clones, 79% of them singletons. Input material: peripheral blood. These receptors were taken from a woman aged 55-75 years with COVID-19, enrolled during active disease.

There are a few counts of this clone. The V and J genes are TRBV27 and TRBJ2-7, with D perhaps TRBD2 (6 bases). V gave up 2 bases and J gave up 3 bases, with 11 bases separating them. Germline CDR1 and CDR2: MNHEY and SMNVEV (reference sequence). The CDR3 totals 14 residues. For the CDR3, the DNA is TGTGCCAGCAGTTTAGTACTCGGGGGCTACGAGCAGTACTTC. Encoded protein: CASSLVLGGYEQYF.

The table lists this clone with a few counts. The chain employs TRBV2 and TRBJ2-3; maybe TRBD2 (5 bases). In germline, CDR1 is SNHLY, CDR2 FYNNEI. V lost 2 bases and J lost 2, with 11 bases in between. The CDR3 is 15 amino acids. CDR3 sequence (DNA): TGTGCCAGCAGTGAATCGGGATTTTCCACAGATACGCAGTATTTT. It encodes CASSESGFSTDTQYF.

This sequence joins TRBV5-5 and TRBJ2-5; D possibly corresponds to TRBD1 (6 bases). The CDR3 covers 13 residues. Deletions cut 2 bases from V and 5 bases from J, with 10 bases between. Germline-derived CDR1 and CDR2 are SGHKS and YYEKEE (reference sequence). The CDR3 is CASSFRGWETQYF. CDR3 coding DNA: TGTGCCAGCAGCTTCAGGGGTTGGGAGACCCAGTACTTC.